This TCR beta chain was found in a study of cytomegalovirus exposure and HLA in healthy donors. The study ran its PCR with 60 Vbeta and 13 Jbeta primers. TCRdb's copy holds only in-frame clones and misses some; the assay was immunoSEQ multiplex PCR. The table has about 140,000 clones, around 68% seen once; the top ten hold about 10%. V was pared by 7 bases and J by 4 bases, with 8 bases of the junction left unmatched. This CDR3 has 14 residues. CDR1 is SNHLY, CDR2 FYNNEI, per germline. Note on this clone: Its antigen remains unknown.

All donors participated as healthy donors of bone marrow. General study findings and limits: Because they were indistinguishable, some V segments, including TRBV6-2 and TRBV6-3, were excluded.

The chain employs TRBV2 and TRBJ2-7, with 9 positions matching TRBD1. This TCR came from a man aged 25-45 years in good health and CMV-seropositive. Sequences were obtained from PBMCs. The DNA for the CDR3 is TGTGCCAGCATACCGGGACAGGGAATTTACGAGCAGTACTTC. Amino acid sequence: CASIPGQGIYEQYF.